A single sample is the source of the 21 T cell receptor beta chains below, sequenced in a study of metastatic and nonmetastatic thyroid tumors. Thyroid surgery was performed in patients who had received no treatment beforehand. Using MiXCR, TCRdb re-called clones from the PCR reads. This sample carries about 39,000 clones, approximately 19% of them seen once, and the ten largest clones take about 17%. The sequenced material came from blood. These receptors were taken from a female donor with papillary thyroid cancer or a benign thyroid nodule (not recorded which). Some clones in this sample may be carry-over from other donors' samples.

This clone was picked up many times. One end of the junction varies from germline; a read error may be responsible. The CDR3: CSARGGAGNQPQHF. In DNA, the CDR3 is TGCAGTGCAAGAGGGGGGGCGGGCAATCAGCCCCAGCATTTT. This chain joins TRBV20-1 and TRBJ1-5; D is perhaps TRBD1 (6 bases). The length of the CDR3 is 14 residues. CDR1 is DFQATT and CDR2 is SNEGSKA in the germline V gene (reference sequence).

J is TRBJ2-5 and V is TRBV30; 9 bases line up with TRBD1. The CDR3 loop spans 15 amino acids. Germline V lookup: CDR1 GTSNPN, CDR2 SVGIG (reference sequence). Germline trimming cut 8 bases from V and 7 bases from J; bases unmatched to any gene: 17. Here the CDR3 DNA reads TGTGCCAGGTCCAGCACCGGGACAGGGAGGGGGACCCAGTACTTC. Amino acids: CARSSTGTGRGTQYF.

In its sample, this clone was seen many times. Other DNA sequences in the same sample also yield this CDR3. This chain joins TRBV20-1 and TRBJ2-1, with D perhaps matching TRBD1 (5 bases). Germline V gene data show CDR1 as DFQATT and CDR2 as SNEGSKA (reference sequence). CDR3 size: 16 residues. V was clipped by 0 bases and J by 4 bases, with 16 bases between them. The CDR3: CSARDMLDQGYNEQFF. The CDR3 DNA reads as TGCAGTGCTAGAGATATGCTAGATCAGGGATACAATGAGCAGTTCTTC.

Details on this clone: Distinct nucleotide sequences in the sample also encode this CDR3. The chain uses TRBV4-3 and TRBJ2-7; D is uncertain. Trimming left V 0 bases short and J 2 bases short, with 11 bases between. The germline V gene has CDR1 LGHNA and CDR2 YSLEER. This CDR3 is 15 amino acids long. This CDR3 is CASSQEGSAPYEQYF. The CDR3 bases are TGCGCCAGCAGCCAAGAGGGAAGCGCTCCCTACGAGCAGTACTTC.

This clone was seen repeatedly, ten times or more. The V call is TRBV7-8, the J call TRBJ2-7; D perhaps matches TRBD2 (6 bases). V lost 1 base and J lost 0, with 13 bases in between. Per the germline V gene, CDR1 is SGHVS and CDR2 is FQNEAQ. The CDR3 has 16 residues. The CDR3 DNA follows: TGTGCCAGCAGCTTAGGAAGCGGGCTGAGCTCCTACGAGCAGTACTTC. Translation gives CASSLGSGLSSYEQYF.

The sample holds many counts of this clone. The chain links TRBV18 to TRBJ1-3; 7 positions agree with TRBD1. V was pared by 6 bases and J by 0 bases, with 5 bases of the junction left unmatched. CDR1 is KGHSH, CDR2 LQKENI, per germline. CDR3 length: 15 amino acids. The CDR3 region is CASSRGTDSGNTIYF. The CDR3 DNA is TGTGCCAGCTCTCGAGGGACAGACTCTGGAAACACCATATATTTT.

The CDR3: CAWSVEPLYGYTF. In DNA form, the CDR3 reads TGTGCCTGGAGTGTGGAACCCCTCTATGGCTACACCTTC. This sequence joins TRBV30 and TRBJ1-2; D is undetermined. V dropped 0 bases and J dropped 4 bases, with 9 bases sitting between them. The CDR3 is made up of 13 amino acids. The germline gives CDR1 GTSNPN, CDR2 SVGIG (reference sequence).

DNA for the CDR3: TGTGCCAGTAGTATGAACAGGGGGTTTAATGAAAAACTGTTTTTT. Its translation is CASSMNRGFNEKLFF. This chain uses TRBV19 with TRBJ1-4; 8 positions agree with TRBD1. J gave up 4 bases and V 3 bases, and 4 bases lay outside the gene matches. Looked up from germline, CDR1 is LNHDA and CDR2 is SQIVND (reference sequence). The CDR3 runs 15 residues.

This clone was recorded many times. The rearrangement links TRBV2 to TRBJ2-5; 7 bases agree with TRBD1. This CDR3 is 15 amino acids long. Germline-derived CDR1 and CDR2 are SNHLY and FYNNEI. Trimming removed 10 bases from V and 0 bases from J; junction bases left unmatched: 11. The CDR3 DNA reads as TGTGCCACACAGGGCGGCAGGGGGTACCAAGAGACCCAGTACTTC. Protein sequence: CATQGGRGYQETQYF.

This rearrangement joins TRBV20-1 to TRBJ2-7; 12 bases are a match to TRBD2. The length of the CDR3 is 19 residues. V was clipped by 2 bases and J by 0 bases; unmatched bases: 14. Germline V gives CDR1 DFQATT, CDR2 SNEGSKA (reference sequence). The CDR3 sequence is CSARPSSGGADISSYEQYF. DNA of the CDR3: TGCAGTGCTAGACCGTCTAGCGGGGGGGCAGATATTAGCTCCTACGAGCAGTACTTC.

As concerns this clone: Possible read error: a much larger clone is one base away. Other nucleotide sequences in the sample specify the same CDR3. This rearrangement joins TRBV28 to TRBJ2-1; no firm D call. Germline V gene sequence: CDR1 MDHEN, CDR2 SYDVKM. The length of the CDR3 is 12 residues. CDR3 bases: TGTGCCAGCAATTTAGTTGTCCACGGTCAGTTCTTC. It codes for CASNLVVHGQFF.

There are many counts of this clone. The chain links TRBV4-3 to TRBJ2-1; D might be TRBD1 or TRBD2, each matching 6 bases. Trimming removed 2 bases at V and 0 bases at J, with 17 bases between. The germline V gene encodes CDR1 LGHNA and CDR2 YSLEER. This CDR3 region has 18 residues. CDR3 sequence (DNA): TGCGCCAGCAGCCAACGCTCCGCGGGGACACCCTCCTACAATGAGCAGTTCTTC. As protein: CASSQRSAGTPSYNEQFF.

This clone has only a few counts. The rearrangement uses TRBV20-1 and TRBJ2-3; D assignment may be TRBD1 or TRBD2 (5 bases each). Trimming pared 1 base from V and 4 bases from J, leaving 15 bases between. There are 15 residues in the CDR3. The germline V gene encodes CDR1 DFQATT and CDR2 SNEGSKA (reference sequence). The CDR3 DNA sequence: TGCAGTGCTAGAGTATCTGAGGGGCTCCCAGATACGCAGTATTTT. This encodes CSARVSEGLPDTQYF.

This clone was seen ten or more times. DNA of the CDR3: TGTGCCAGCAGCCCTAATCGGGACACAACCTACGAGCAGTACTTC. Protein: CASSPNRDTTYEQYF. This chain links TRBV12-3 or TRBV12-4 with TRBJ2-7, with D tentatively TRBD1 (6 bases). The CDR3 contains 15 residues. V lost 6 bases and J lost 2, with 17 bases in between.

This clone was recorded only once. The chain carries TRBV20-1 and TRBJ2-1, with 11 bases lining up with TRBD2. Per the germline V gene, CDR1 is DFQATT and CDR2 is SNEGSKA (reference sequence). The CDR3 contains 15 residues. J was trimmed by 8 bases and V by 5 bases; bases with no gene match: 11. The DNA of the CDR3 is TGCAGTGCTTTTGGACTAGCGGGTTTTCAGGATGAGCAGTTCTTC. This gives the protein CSAFGLAGFQDEQFF.

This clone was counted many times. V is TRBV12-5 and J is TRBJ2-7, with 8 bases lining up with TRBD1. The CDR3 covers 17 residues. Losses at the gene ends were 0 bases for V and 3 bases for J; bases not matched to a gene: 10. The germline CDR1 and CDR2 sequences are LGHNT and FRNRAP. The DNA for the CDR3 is TGTGCTAGTGGTTTGGTACCCGGACAGGGAGCCCTCTACGAGCAGTACTTC. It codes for CASGLVPGQGALYEQYF.

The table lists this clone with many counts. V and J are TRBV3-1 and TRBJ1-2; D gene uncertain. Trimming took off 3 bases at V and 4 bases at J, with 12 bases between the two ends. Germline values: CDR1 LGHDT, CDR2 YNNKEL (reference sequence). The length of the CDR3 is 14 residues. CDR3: CASSQVTHGYGYTF. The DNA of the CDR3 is TGTGCCAGCAGCCAGGTAACCCACGGCTATGGCTACACCTTC.

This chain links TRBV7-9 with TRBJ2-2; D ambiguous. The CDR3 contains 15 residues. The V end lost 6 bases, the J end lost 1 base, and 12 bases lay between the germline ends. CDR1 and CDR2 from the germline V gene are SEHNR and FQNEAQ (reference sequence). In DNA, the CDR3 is TGTGCCAGCAGACCGGGCGCAGGGAACACCGGGGAGCTGTTTTTT. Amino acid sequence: CASRPGAGNTGELFF.

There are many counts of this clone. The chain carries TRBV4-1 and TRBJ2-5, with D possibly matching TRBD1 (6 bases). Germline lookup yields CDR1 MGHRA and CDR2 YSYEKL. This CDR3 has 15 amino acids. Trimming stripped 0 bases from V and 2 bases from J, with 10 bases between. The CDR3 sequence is CASSQEGQGQETQYF. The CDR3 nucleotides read TGCGCCAGCAGCCAAGAGGGGCAGGGGCAAGAGACCCAGTACTTC.

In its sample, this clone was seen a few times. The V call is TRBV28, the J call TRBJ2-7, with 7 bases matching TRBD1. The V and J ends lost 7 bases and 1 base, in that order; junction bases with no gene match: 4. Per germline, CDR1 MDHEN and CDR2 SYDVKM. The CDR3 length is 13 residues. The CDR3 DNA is TGTGCCAGCAACAGGGGAAGTTCCTACGAGCAGTACTTC. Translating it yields CASNRGSSYEQYF. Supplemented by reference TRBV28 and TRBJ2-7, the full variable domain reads DVKVTQSSRYLVKRTGEKVFLECVQDMDHENMFWYRQDPGLGLRLIYFSYDVKMKEKGDIPEGYSVSREKKERFSLILESASTNQTSMYLCASNRGSSYEQYFGPGTRLTVT.

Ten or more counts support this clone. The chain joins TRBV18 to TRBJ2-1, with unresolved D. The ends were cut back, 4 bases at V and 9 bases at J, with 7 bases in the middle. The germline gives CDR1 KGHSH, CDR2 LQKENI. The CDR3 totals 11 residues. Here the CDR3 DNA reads TGTGCCAGCTCACTGCCTAGTGAGCAGTTCTTC. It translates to CASSLPSEQFF.